Listed below are T cell receptor beta chains from one sample, sequenced in a study of CD8 T cells in Susac syndrome. TCRdb passed the immunoSEQ multiplex PCR reads through MiXCR, listing each CDR3 protein once. The sample contains around 230,000 distinct CDR3 sequences, roughly 96% of which appear only once. Sequencing was performed on CD4+ T cells from PBMCs. These receptors all stem from a human donor with multiple sclerosis. CDR3s include the opening cysteine and the closing phenylalanine or tryptophan. The order of the fields is D gene, J gene, clone size, V gene, CDR3 protein, CDR3 DNA. A D gene is named only where the DNA matches it firmly. The size entry is marked missing in some rows and otherwise reads once, few, many or a size class.

>NA|TRBJ1-1|NA|TRBV9
CASSARTSGTEAFF
TGTGCCAGCAGCGCTAGGACGTCGGGGACTGAAGCTTTCTTT
>NA|TRBJ2-3|NA|TRBV9
CASSVSYRGTDTQYF
TGTGCCAGCAGCGTAAGTTACAGGGGCACAGATACGCAGTATTTT
>NA|TRBJ2-1|once|TRBV14
CASSQGTAGLYNEQFF
TGTGCCAGCAGCCAAGGGACGGCGGGACTTTACAATGAGCAGTTCTTC
>NA|TRBJ1-2|few|TRBV29-1
CSVEYGYTF
TGCAGCGTTGAGTATGGCTACACCTTC
>NA|TRBJ2-7|NA|TRBV9
CASSAGVPPSTYEQYF
TGTGCCAGCAGCGCAGGGGTTCCTCCCTCCACCTACGAGCAGTACTTC
>NA|TRBJ2-1|NA|TRBV4-1
CASSQEGQSLYNEQFF
TGCGCCAGCAGCCAAGAAGGTCAGAGCCTCTACAATGAGCAGTTCTTC
>NA|TRBJ2-7|NA|TRBV2
CATERTREGEQYF
TGTGCCACGGAACGGACCCGGGAAGGAGAGCAGTACTTC
>TRBD2|TRBJ2-1|NA|TRBV28
CASGLADYNEQFF
TGTGCCAGCGGACTAGCGGACTACAATGAGCAGTTCTTC
>NA|TRBJ2-5|once|TRBV11-3
CASSLARTETQYF
TGTGCCAGCAGCTTAGCCCGAACAGAGACCCAGTACTTC
>TRBD2|TRBJ2-3|NA|TRBV7-2
CASSQASGRGTDTQYF
TGTGCCAGCAGCCAAGCTAGCGGGAGGGGCACAGATACGCAGTATTTT
>NA|TRBJ2-1|NA|TRBV24-1
CATSDGVSPNEQFF
TGTGCCACCAGTGATGGTGTCAGCCCCAATGAGCAGTTCTTC
>NA|TRBJ2-7|NA|TRBV7-9
CASSISQGRYEQYF
TGTGCCAGCAGCATCTCCCAGGGGAGGTACGAGCAGTACTTC
>NA|TRBJ2-4|NA|TRBV3-1
CASSHIRGYGKNIQYF
TGTGCCAGCAGCCATATCAGGGGATACGGCAAAAACATTCAGTACTTC
>NA|TRBJ2-7|once|TRBV12-3/TRBV12-4
CASSLRTLANEQYF
TGTGCCAGCAGTTTGCGAACACTAGCAAACGAGCAGTACTTC
>NA|TRBJ1-4|NA|TRBV18
CASSRARSTNEKLFF
TGTGCCAGCTCACGAGCACGCTCAACTAATGAAAAACTGTTTTTT
>TRBD1|TRBJ2-6|once|TRBV3-1
CASSQPPGQGVSGANVLTF
TGTGCCAGCAGCCAACCCCCGGGACAGGGTGTCTCTGGGGCCAACGTCCTGACTTTC
>TRBD1|TRBJ2-7|once|TRBV4-1
CASSQVSSGQGPGQQYF
TGCGCCAGCAGCCAAGTCTCCTCGGGACAGGGTCCCGGACAGCAGTACTTC
>NA|TRBJ2-1|NA|TRBV3-1
CASSHHRYNEQFF
TGTGCCAGCAGCCACCACAGGTACAATGAGCAGTTCTTC
>TRBD2|TRBJ2-1|NA|TRBV2
CASRRKGTSEFF
TGTGCCAGCAGGCGCAAAGGGACTAGTGAGTTCTTC
>TRBD1|TRBJ2-2|NA|TRBV12-3/TRBV12-4
CASRQGTGTGELFF
TGTGCCAGCAGACAGGGGACAGGCACCGGGGAGCTGTTTTTT
>TRBD1|TRBJ1-1|NA|TRBV20-1
CSASGQGTTEAFF
TGCAGTGCTAGCGGACAGGGGACAACTGAAGCTTTCTTT
>NA|TRBJ2-7|NA|TRBV3-1
CASSQDKEEYF
TGTGCCAGCAGCCAAGATAAGGAGGAGTACTTC
>TRBD2|TRBJ2-3|NA|TRBV30
CAWQLAEIPTDTQYF
TGTGCCTGGCAACTAGCGGAGATACCCACAGATACGCAGTATTTT
>NA|TRBJ2-1|NA|TRBV7-3
CASSLSGGLYNEQFF
TGTGCCAGCAGCTTAAGTGGGGGACTTTACAATGAGCAGTTCTTC
>NA|TRBJ1-3|NA|TRBV25-1
CASSEQGTDTIYF
TGTGCCAGCAGTGAACAGGGGACCGACACCATATATTTT
>NA|TRBJ2-7|once|TRBV3-1
CASSQGHRDYEQYF
TGTGCCAGCAGCCAAGGTCACAGAGACTACGAGCAGTACTTC
>NA|TRBJ1-5|NA|TRBV20-1
CSARDTGRNQPQHF
TGCAGTGCTAGAGATACAGGCCGGAATCAGCCCCAGCATTTT
>NA|TRBJ1-5|NA|TRBV30
CAWTHTPGAPQHF
TGTGCCTGGACTCACACCCCTGGGGCGCCCCAGCATTTT
>NA|TRBJ2-2|NA|TRBV7-9
CASSPRWRSNTGELFF
TGTGCCAGCAGCCCCCGTTGGAGATCGAACACCGGGGAGCTGTTTTTT
>TRBD1|TRBJ1-5|NA|TRBV3-1
CASSPTGGEGQPQHF
TGTGCCAGCAGCCCGACAGGGGGTGAGGGTCAGCCCCAGCATTTT
>NA|TRBJ1-1|NA|TRBV29-1
CSVSVQSTEAFF
TGCAGCGTTTCGGTGCAGTCGACTGAAGCTTTCTTT
>NA|TRBJ2-3|NA|TRBV25-1
CASRRTATDTQYF
TGTGCCAGCAGGAGAACGGCAACAGATACGCAGTATTTT
>TRBD2|TRBJ2-3|NA|TRBV20-1
CSASGPGGSLTDTQYF
TGCAGTGCTAGCGGGCCCGGGGGGTCTCTGACAGATACGCAGTATTTT
>TRBD2|TRBJ2-3|NA|TRBV29-1
CSVEASGTFTDTQYF
TGCAGCGTTGAGGCTAGCGGAACCTTCACAGATACGCAGTATTTT
>NA|TRBJ1-5|NA|TRBV3-1
CASSQAGLHQPQHF
TGTGCCAGCAGCCAAGCCGGACTCCATCAGCCCCAGCATTTT
>NA|TRBJ2-2|NA|TRBV20-1
CSARGRRGANTGELFF
TGCAGTGCTAGGGGGAGGCGGGGCGCGAACACCGGGGAGCTGTTTTTT
>NA|TRBJ2-7|once|TRBV14
CASSQDQWEQYF
TGTGCCAGCAGCCAAGATCAATGGGAGCAGTACTTC
>NA|TRBJ2-7|NA|TRBV5-1
CASSLVATTYEQYF
TGCGCCAGCAGCTTGGTAGCCACCACCTACGAGCAGTACTTC
>NA|TRBJ2-5|NA|TRBV29-1
CSVGQGGGTQYF
TGCAGCGTGGGGCAGGGCGGTGGGACCCAGTACTTC
>TRBD1|TRBJ2-7|NA|TRBV2
CASGDRVEQYF
TGTGCCAGTGGGGACAGGGTCGAGCAGTACTTC
>NA|TRBJ1-1|NA|TRBV20-1
CSARSRQMNTEAFF
TGCAGTGCTAGGTCCCGACAGATGAACACTGAAGCTTTCTTT
>NA|TRBJ2-5|once|TRBV7-9
CASSPGGSTQETQYF
TGTGCCAGCAGCCCGGGCGGTAGCACCCAAGAGACCCAGTACTTC
>NA|TRBJ1-5|NA|TRBV12-3/TRBV12-4
CASSFRAVEGKNQPQHF
TGTGCCAGCAGTTTCAGGGCCGTCGAAGGGAAGAATCAGCCCCAGCATTTT